The TCR beta chain under discussion was sequenced for a study of glioma-infiltrating T cells. This CDR3 spans 18 amino acids. The V end was cut by 3 bases, the J end by 0 bases, with 19 bases between. Amplification of TCR alpha and beta CDR3 regions from RNA used iRepertoire nested multiplex PCR. TCRdb analysed the multiplex PCR reads with MiXCR anew, one entry per CDR3 protein. The sample consists of approximately 130,000 distinct CDR3 sequences, around a quarter of them appearing once. The genes are TRBV12-3 or TRBV12-4 and TRBJ2-3; a possible D gene is TRBD2 (6 bases). The sequenced material came from glioma tissue, nonneoplastic brain tissue, or PBMCs (not recorded which). The receptor comes from a human donor with low-grade glioma or glioblastoma, undergoing nonglioma brain surgery, or in good health (not recorded which). CDR3 amino acids: CASSFPEEGQTSTDTQYF. CDR3 bases: TGTGCCAGCAGTTTCCCCGAGGAGGGCCAAACTAGCACAGATACGCAGTATTTT.